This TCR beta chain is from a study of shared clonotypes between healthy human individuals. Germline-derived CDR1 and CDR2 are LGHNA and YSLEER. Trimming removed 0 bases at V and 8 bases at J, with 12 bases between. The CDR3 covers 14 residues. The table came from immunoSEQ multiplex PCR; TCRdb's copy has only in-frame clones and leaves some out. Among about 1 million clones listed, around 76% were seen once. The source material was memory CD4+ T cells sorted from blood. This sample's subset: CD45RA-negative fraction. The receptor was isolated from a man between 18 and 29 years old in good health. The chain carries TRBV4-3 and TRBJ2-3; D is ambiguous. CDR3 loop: CASSQDSGQATQYF. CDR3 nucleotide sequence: TGCGCCAGCAGCCAAGATTCCGGGCAAGCTACGCAGTATTTT.